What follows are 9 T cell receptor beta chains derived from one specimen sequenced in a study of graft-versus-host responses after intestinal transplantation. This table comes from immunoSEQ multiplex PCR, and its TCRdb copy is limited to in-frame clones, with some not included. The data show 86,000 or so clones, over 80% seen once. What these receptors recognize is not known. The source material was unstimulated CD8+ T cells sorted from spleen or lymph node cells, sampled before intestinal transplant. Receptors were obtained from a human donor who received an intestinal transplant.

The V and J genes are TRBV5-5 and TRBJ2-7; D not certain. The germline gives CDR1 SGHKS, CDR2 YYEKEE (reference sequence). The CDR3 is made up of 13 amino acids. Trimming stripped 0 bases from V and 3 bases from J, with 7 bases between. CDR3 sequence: CASSLAKGYEQYF. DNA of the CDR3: TGTGCCAGCAGCTTGGCCAAGGGCTACGAGCAGTACTTC.

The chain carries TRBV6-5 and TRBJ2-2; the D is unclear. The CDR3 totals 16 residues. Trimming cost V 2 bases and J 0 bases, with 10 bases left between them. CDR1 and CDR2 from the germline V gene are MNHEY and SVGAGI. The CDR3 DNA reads TGTGCCAGCAGTTACCCGGACGCGACGAACACCGGGGAGCTGTTTTTT. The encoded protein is CASSYPDATNTGELFF.

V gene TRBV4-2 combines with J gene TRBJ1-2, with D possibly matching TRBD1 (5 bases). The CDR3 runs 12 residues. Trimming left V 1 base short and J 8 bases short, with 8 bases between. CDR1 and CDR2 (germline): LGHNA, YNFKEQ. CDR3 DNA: TGTGCCAGCAGCCAAGGGGGGGGAGGCTACACCTTC. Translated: CASSQGGGGYTF.

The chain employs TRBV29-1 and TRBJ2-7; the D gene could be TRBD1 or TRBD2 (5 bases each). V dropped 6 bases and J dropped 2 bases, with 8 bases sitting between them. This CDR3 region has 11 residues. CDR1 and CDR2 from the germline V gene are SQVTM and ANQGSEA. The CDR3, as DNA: TGCAGCGTCAGGGACGCCTACGAGCAGTACTTC. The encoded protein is CSVRDAYEQYF.

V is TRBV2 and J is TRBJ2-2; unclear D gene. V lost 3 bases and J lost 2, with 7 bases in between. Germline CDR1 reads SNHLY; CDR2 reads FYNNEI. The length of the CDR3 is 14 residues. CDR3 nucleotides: TGTGCCAGCAGTGATGATAGAAACACCGGGGAGCTGTTTTTT. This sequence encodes CASSDDRNTGELFF.

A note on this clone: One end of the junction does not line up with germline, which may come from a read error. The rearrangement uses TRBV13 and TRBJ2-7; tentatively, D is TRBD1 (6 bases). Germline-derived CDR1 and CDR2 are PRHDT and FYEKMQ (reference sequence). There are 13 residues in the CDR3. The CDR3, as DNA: TGTGCCAGCAGCATAGGGACATCCTGGGAGCAGTACTTC. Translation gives CASSIGTSWEQYF.

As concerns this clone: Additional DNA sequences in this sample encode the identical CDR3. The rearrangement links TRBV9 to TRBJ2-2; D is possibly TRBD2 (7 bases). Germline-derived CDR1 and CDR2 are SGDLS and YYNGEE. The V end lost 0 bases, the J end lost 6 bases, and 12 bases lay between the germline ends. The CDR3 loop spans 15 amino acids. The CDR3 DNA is TGTGCCAGCAGCGTAGGTGGGGGGGCCCCCGGGGAGCTGTTTTTT. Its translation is CASSVGGGAPGELFF.

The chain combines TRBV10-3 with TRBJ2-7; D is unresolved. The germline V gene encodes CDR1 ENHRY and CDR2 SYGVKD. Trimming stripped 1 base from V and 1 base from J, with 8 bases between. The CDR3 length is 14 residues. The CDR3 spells CAISELDSSYEQYF. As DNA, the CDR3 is TGTGCCATCAGTGAGTTGGATAGTTCCTACGAGCAGTACTTC.

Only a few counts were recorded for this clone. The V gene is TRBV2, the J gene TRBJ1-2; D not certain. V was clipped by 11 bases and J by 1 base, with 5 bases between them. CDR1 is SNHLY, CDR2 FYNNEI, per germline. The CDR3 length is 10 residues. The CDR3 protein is CAGYNYGYTF. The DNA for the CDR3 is TGTGCCGGGTATAACTATGGCTACACCTTC.